The rows below give T cell receptor beta chains drawn from one sample of a study of low-dose radiotherapy and immunotherapy resistance in tumors. A single record per CDR3 protein comes from TCRdb applying MiXCR to the reads. The table lists 59,000 or so distinct CDR3 sequences, around 27% of them singletons. Specimen: PBMCs, collected before treatment. Receptor source: a male donor with rectosigmoid adenocarcinoma. The CDR3 runs from the conserved cysteine through the conserved F or W. A D gene is named only where the DNA matches it firmly. Clone size is stated in some rows and not others, as once, few, many or a class when expanded.

NA	NA	TRBV14	13	TRBJ2-2	TGTGCCAGCAGCCTACTAGCCTCCGGGGAGCTGTTTTTT	CASSLLASGELFF
NA	many	TRBV11-1	20	TRBJ2-1	NA	CASSFGNGQWGLAGSNEQFF
NA	many	TRBV28	17	TRBJ1-6	TGTGCCAGCAGTCCGGTCTCCGGGACCCAAGCAAGTTCACCCCTCCACTTT	CASSPVSGTQASSPLHF
TRBD2	NA	TRBV12-5	17	TRBJ2-1	TGTGCTAGTGGTTTGGTACGAGGTCTAGCGGGAGTGGGTGAGCAGTTCTTC	CASGLVRGLAGVGEQFF
NA	NA	TRBV3-1	14	TRBJ1-1	TGTGCCAGCAGCCTCACGACTGAGAACACTGAAGCTTTCTTT	CASSLTTENTEAFF
TRBD2	many	TRBV4-1	15	TRBJ2-7	TGCGCCAGCAGCCTCTTGACTAGCGCGTCCTACGAGCAGTACTTC	CASSLLTSASYEQYF
NA	many	TRBV9	15	TRBJ2-5	TGTGCCAGCAGTGAGAGGGTGGGGCGACAAGAGACCCAGTACTTC	CASSERVGRQETQYF
NA	once	TRBV6-1	14	TRBJ1-1	TGTGCCAGCAGTTACCGGGGGAGGGGCACTGAAGCTTTATTT	CASSYRGRGTEALF
NA	once	TRBV26	14	TRBJ1-4	TGTGCCAGCAGTTCGGGACAGATTACTGAAAAACTGTTTTTT	CASSSGQITEKLFF
NA	NA	TRBV2	13	TRBJ2-5	TGTGCCAGCAGATGGATCGGCTCGGGTATGGAGTACTTC	CASRWIGSGMEYF
NA	many	TRBV28	18	TRBJ1-5	TGTGCCAGCAGTTCCCCGCGCTGGGGGGGAAATAGCAATCAGCCCCAGCATTTT	CASSSPRWGGNSNQPQHF
NA	NA	TRBV6-2/TRBV6-3	14	TRBJ2-2	TGTGCCAGCAGTTTCCGGATGCCCACCGGGGAGCTGTTTTTT	CASSFRMPTGELFF
NA	many	TRBV24-1	13	TRBJ2-5	TGTGCCACCAGACAGGGTATCAGAGGGGCCCAGTACTTC	CATRQGIRGAQYF
NA	many	TRBV7-8	15	TRBJ2-3	TGTGCCAGCAGCTTAGGACCGGGACGCACAGATACGCAGTATTTT	CASSLGPGRTDTQYF
NA	many	TRBV14	14	TRBJ2-7	TGTGCCAGCAGCCACCAATGGGACTCTTACGAGCAGTACTTC	CASSHQWDSYEQYF
TRBD1	NA	TRBV7-3	16	TRBJ1-6	TGTGCCAGCAGCCCCCCGGCGGGACAGGGGGATTCACCCCTCCACTTT	CASSPPAGQGDSPLHF